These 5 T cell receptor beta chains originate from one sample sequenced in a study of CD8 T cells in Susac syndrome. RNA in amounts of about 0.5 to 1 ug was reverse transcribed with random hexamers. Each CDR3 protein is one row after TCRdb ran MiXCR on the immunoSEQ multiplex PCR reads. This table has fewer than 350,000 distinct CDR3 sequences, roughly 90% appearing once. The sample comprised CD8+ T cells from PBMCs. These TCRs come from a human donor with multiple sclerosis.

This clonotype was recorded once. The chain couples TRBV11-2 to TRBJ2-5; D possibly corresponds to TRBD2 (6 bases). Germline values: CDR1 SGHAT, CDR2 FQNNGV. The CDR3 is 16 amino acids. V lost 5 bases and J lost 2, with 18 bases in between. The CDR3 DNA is TGTGCCAGCAGCGATGGCCATTTCGCGGGGCAAGAGACCCAGTACTTC. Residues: CASSDGHFAGQETQYF.

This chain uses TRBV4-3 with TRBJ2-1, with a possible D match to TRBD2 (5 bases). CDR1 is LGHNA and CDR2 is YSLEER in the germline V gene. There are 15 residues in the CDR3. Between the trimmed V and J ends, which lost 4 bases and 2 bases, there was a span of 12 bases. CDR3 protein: CASSPERATYNEQFF. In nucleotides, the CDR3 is TGCGCCAGCAGCCCCGAGAGGGCGACCTACAATGAGCAGTTCTTC.

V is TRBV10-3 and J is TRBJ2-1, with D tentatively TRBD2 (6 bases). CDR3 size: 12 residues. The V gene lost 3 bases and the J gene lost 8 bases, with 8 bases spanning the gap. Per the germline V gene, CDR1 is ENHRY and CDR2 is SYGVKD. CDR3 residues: CAISDGGYEQFF. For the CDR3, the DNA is TGTGCCATCAGTGATGGAGGGTATGAGCAGTTCTTC.

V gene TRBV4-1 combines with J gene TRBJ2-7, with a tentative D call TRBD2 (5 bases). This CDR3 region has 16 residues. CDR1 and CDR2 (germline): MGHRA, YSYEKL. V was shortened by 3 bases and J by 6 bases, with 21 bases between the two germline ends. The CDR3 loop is CASSQTAYEGSVEQYF. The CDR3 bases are TGCGCCAGCAGCCAGACCGCTTATGAAGGGAGCGTCGAGCAGTACTTC.

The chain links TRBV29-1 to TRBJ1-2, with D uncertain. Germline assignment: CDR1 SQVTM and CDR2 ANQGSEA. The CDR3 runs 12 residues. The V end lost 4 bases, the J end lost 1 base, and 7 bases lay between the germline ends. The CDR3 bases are TGCAGCGTTGTCAGCCTTAACTATGGCTACACCTTC. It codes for CSVVSLNYGYTF.